These T cell receptor beta chains were read from a single sample in a study of PD-1 blockade in classical Hodgkin lymphoma. Sequencing used immunoSEQ multiplex PCR; TCRdb keeps in-frame clones, though not all of them. The data hold 30,000 to 40,000 clones, with 80% to 95% observed a single time. Source: CD4+ T cells from blood, taken at baseline. These receptors were collected from a human donor with classical Hodgkin lymphoma. Each CDR3 is given with its conserved first and last residue. A D gene is named only where the DNA matches it firmly. Clone size is given for some rows only: seen once, a few or many times, or a class if the clone is expanded.

clone_size	d_call	v_call	j_call	cdr3_nt	cdr3_aa
NA	TRBD2	TRBV18	TRBJ2-7	TGTGCCAGCTCACCACCGACTAGCGGGAGTGGGCGCGAGCAGTACTTC	CASSPPTSGSGREQYF
NA	NA	TRBV27	TRBJ1-1	TGTGCCAGCAGTTTATTCCCTGTCTCTGAAGCTTTCTTT	CASSLFPVSEAFF
NA	TRBD2	TRBV12-5	TRBJ2-3	TGTGCTAGTGGTTTGAGCAGGGACTACCACACAGATACGCAGTATTTT	CASGLSRDYHTDTQYF
NA	TRBD2	TRBV27	TRBJ2-1	TGTGCCAGCAGTTTAACCTCGGGAGGGGAACGGAATGAGCAGTTCTTC	CASSLTSGGERNEQFF
NA	NA	TRBV5-8	TRBJ1-2	TGTGCCAGCAGCTTGGACAACTCTAACTATGGCTACACCTTC	CASSLDNSNYGYTF
NA	NA	TRBV11-3	TRBJ1-1	TGTGCCAGCAGCTTATTCCCGGGGACTGAAGCTTTCTTT	CASSLFPGTEAFF
NA	NA	TRBV2	TRBJ1-5	TGTGCCAGCAGTTACAGTGATCCACGTCAGCCCCAGCATTTT	CASSYSDPRQPQHF
NA	NA	TRBV10-2	TRBJ2-1	TGCGCCAGTGGGCCGCCAGACTACAATGAGCAGTTCTTC	CASGPPDYNEQFF
NA	NA	TRBV7-9	TRBJ2-1	TGTGCCAGCAGTTACCCTTGGGGAACGTCGGGCTCCTACAATGAGCAGTTCTTC	CASSYPWGTSGSYNEQFF
NA	TRBD2	TRBV4-1	TRBJ2-1	TGCGCCAGCTCCCAGCGGGGGGAGGGCCCCGATGAGCAGTTCTTC	CASSQRGEGPDEQFF
NA	TRBD1	TRBV30	TRBJ1-1	TGTGCCTGGGGCCCCGGACAGGGACCAATGGCTTTCTTT	CAWGPGQGPMAFF
NA	NA	TRBV13	TRBJ1-2	TGTGCCAGCAGCTTGGACCTACAGACTAACTATGGCTACACCTTC	CASSLDLQTNYGYTF
NA	TRBD1	TRBV7-9	TRBJ1-4	TGTGCCAGCAGCCCGAGACAGGGGGTGAATGAAAAACTGTTTTTT	CASSPRQGVNEKLFF
NA	TRBD2	TRBV20-1	TRBJ2-3	TGCAGCGGGGGGACAGATACGCAGTATTTT	CSGGTDTQYF
NA	TRBD2	TRBV9	TRBJ2-1	TGTGCCAGCAGCGTAGTAGGTGGCAGCGGGAGTGGTCGAGGCGATGAGCAGTTCTTC	CASSVVGGSGSGRGDEQFF
NA	NA	TRBV7-3	TRBJ1-3	TGTGCCAGCAGCGCCGGAAGGGGGTCTGGAAACACCATATATTTT	CASSAGRGSGNTIYF
NA	TRBD2	TRBV30	TRBJ2-7	TGTGCCTGGAGTCGGCCGGGACTAGCAGCCTACGAGCAGTACTTC	CAWSRPGLAAYEQYF
once	NA	TRBV5-6	TRBJ2-3	TGTGCCAGCAGCTTGGTCCAGCGCACAGATACGCAGTATTTT	CASSLVQRTDTQYF
once	TRBD1	TRBV18	TRBJ1-1	TGTGCCAGCTCAGGACAGGTGAACACTGAAGCTTTCTTT	CASSGQVNTEAFF
NA	NA	TRBV7-9	TRBJ2-7	TGTGCCAGCAGCTTAGTGGTAGCTCGCGAGCAGTACTTC	CASSLVVAREQYF
NA	NA	TRBV30	TRBJ1-5	TGTGCCTGGAGCCTCAAAGGGGGGCAGCCCCAGCATTTT	CAWSLKGGQPQHF
NA	TRBD2	TRBV11-2	TRBJ2-1	TGTGCCAGCAGCCCGACTAGCGGGATTAGTGCGAATGAGCAGTTCTTC	CASSPTSGISANEQFF
NA	TRBD2	TRBV10-3	TRBJ2-3	TGTGCCATCAGAGGACTAGCGGGAGGGGCCGGGGCCACAGATACGCAGTATTTT	CAIRGLAGGAGATDTQYF
NA	TRBD1	TRBV5-1	TRBJ1-1	TGCGCCAGCAGCTTGACGCAGGGGGTGAACACTGAAGCTTTCTTT	CASSLTQGVNTEAFF
once	TRBD2	TRBV7-9	TRBJ2-6	TGTGCCAGCAGTCGATTAGCGGGAGGCTTCTCTGGGGCCAACGTCCTGACTTTC	CASSRLAGGFSGANVLTF
NA	NA	TRBV7-6	TRBJ1-5	TGTGCCAGCAGCTTATACCCCGCCAATCAGCCCCAGCATTTT	CASSLYPANQPQHF
few	TRBD1	TRBV5-1	TRBJ2-2	TGCGCCAGCAGCCAAGAGGGACAGGGCGCCACCGGGGAGCTGTTTTTT	CASSQEGQGATGELFF
NA	NA	TRBV12-5	TRBJ2-7	TGTGCTAGTGGTTTGGGCACCTATACATCCTACGAGCAGTACTTC	CASGLGTYTSYEQYF
NA	NA	TRBV7-2	TRBJ2-1	TGTGCCAGCAGCTTAGTCGGGCGCTCCTACAATGAGCAGTTCTTC	CASSLVGRSYNEQFF
NA	TRBD2	TRBV6-1	TRBJ2-2	TGTGCCAGCAGTGAAAGCGGGATCGGGGAGCTGTTTTTT	CASSESGIGELFF
NA	TRBD1	TRBV30	TRBJ1-4	TGTGCCCGTGGGGCAGGGGGAGGGGTTGCTGAAAAACTGTTTTTT	CARGAGGGVAEKLFF
NA	NA	TRBV5-1	TRBJ2-7	TGCGCCAGCAGCTTGGCGATAGCCTCCTACGAGCAGTACTTC	CASSLAIASYEQYF
NA	NA	TRBV5-6	TRBJ1-1	TGTGCCAGCAGCTTGGTAGAAGGTCACACTGAAGCTTTCTTT	CASSLVEGHTEAFF
NA	TRBD2	TRBV5-1	TRBJ2-2	TGCGCCAGCAGTCCCATACGGGGGGGGCGCCCCGGGGAGCTGTTTTTT	CASSPIRGGRPGELFF
NA	NA	TRBV5-1	TRBJ1-4	TGCGCCAGCAGCGCCCAGACTAATGAAAAACTGTTTTTT	CASSAQTNEKLFF
NA	NA	TRBV7-6	TRBJ2-2	TGTGCCAGCAGCTTACTGTTCACCGGGGAGCTGTTTTTT	CASSLLFTGELFF
NA	NA	TRBV19	TRBJ1-4	TGTGCCAGTAGTATACTCGGCCGGGGACTGTTTTTT	CASSILGRGLFF
once	NA	TRBV10-1	TRBJ2-1	TGCGCCAGCAGTGGCTACGCGGGCCAGCAGTTCTTC	CASSGYAGQQFF
NA	NA	TRBV19	TRBJ1-5	TGTGCCAGTAAAGTGAGGAAGGAGGGGGATCAGCCCCAGCATTTT	CASKVRKEGDQPQHF
NA	TRBD1	TRBV11-2	TRBJ2-7	TGTGCCAGCAGCCCAACCTGGACAGGGGCCGACGAGCAGTACTTC	CASSPTWTGADEQYF
once	NA	TRBV4-1	TRBJ2-5	TGCGCCAGCAGCCCCCTGGCGCTGGAGACCCAGTACTTC	CASSPLALETQYF
NA	NA	TRBV9	TRBJ2-3	TGTGCCAGCAGCGTAGCACCGTCGCTCACAGATACGCAGTATTTT	CASSVAPSLTDTQYF
NA	NA	TRBV21-1	TRBJ2-1	TGTGCCAGCAGCAAAGAGGAGGGGGGACTAGCGGGAGGGGAGGTGATAAATGAGCAGTTCTTC	CASSKEEGGLAGGEVINEQFF
NA	NA	TRBV28	TRBJ1-1	TGTGCCACCATAGGAACTGCGGGGGCCTACTCTGAAGCTTTCTTT	CATIGTAGAYSEAFF
NA	NA	TRBV29-1	TRBJ2-1	TGCAGCGTTGGTACTGGTAGTGAGCAGTTCTTC	CSVGTGSEQFF
NA	NA	TRBV20-1	TRBJ1-3	TGCAGTGCTAGAGATGACAGTGGCCAGTATTTT	CSARDDSGQYF
NA	NA	TRBV28	TRBJ1-4	TGTGCCAGCAGCTCCTTGGGGGGAGGGGGTGAAAAACTGTTTTTT	CASSSLGGGGEKLFF
NA	NA	TRBV30	TRBJ2-7	TGTGCCTGGAGTGTATCCAGCTACGAGCAGTACTTC	CAWSVSSYEQYF